This T cell receptor beta chain was sequenced during a study of shared clonotypes between healthy human individuals. Study as a whole: Donors consisted of two women and three men between 18 and 49.

Study-wide results and caveats: The study found lower generation probabilities in non-shared clonotypes than in those shared by all four donors.

The CDR3 covers 14 residues. V lost 6 bases and J lost 1; bases outside the gene matches: 6. Germline CDR1 reads MNHEY; CDR2 reads SVGAGI. In regard to this clone: Its antigen remains unidentified.

Investigators spread the genomic DNA of each subset evenly over several immunoSEQ plates. The method was immunoSEQ multiplex PCR; TCRdb's version includes in-frame clones alone and lacks a portion of them. The table has under 2.5 million clones, about nine tenths seen once. This receptor was taken from a man between 18 and 35 years old in good health. Some clones in this sample may be carry-over from other donors' samples. Sample: naive CD4+ T cells from PBMCs. The subset: CD45RA+ positively selected. V is TRBV6-5 and J is TRBJ2-7, with 7 bases lining up with TRBD2. The CDR3 DNA sequence: TGTGCCAGCAGCGGGGATAGCGGGTCCTACGAGCAGTACTTC. It encodes CASSGDSGSYEQYF.